A selection of T cell receptor beta chains follows, all from one sample in a study of T cell changes during pregnancy in multiple sclerosis. The data were produced by immunoSEQ multiplex PCR, yet TCRdb's version contains in-frame clones alone and is incomplete. The sample shows tens of thousands of clones, around nine tenths of them seen only once. This sample comprised CD4+ T cells from peripheral blood mononuclear cells, obtained in the first trimester of pregnancy. These receptors all stem from a female donor in good health, enrolled as a control in a pregnancy study. Each CDR3 is given with its conserved first and last residue. D genes are given only for firm matches. The size of a clone is reported for some rows only, either as once, few or many, or as a class for expanded clones.

cdr3_aa: CASSSSLSYRADTQYF
cdr3_nt: TGTGCCAGCAGCTCCTCACTCTCCTACAGGGCAGATACGCAGTATTTT
d_call: .
j_call: TRBJ2-3
clone_size: .
v_call: TRBV7-9

cdr3_aa: CASSLGRGSSYEQYF
cdr3_nt: TGTGCCAGCAGCCTGGGGAGGGGCTCCTCCTACGAGCAGTACTTC
d_call: TRBD2
j_call: TRBJ2-7
clone_size: .
v_call: TRBV5-6

cdr3_aa: CASMGRGRVYTEAFF
cdr3_nt: TGTGCCAGTATGGGTAGGGGGCGAGTTTACACTGAAGCTTTCTTT
d_call: TRBD1
j_call: TRBJ1-1
clone_size: .
v_call: TRBV19

cdr3_aa: CASSYTRSMTGELFF
cdr3_nt: TGCGCCAGCAGCTACACGAGGTCTATGACCGGGGAGCTGTTTTTT
d_call: .
j_call: TRBJ2-2
clone_size: .
v_call: TRBV4-1

cdr3_aa: CASSLDGQGTEAFF
cdr3_nt: TGCGCCAGCAGCTTGGATGGACAGGGCACTGAAGCTTTCTTT
d_call: TRBD1
j_call: TRBJ1-1
clone_size: .
v_call: TRBV5-1

cdr3_aa: CASRSPGQGRTDTQYF
cdr3_nt: TGTGCCAGCAGGTCACCGGGACAGGGGCGGACAGATACGCAGTATTTT
d_call: TRBD1
j_call: TRBJ2-3
clone_size: .
v_call: TRBV28

cdr3_aa: CASSFPTLTSVPFSDTQYF
cdr3_nt: TGTGCCAGCAGCTTCCCTACCCTAACTAGCGTCCCCTTCTCGGATACGCAGTATTTT
d_call: TRBD2
j_call: TRBJ2-3
clone_size: .
v_call: TRBV7-9

cdr3_aa: CATSSLRGRGGELFF
cdr3_nt: TGTGCCACCAGCAGTCTCAGGGGGCGAGGCGGGGAGCTGTTTTTT
d_call: TRBD1
j_call: TRBJ2-2
clone_size: .
v_call: TRBV15

cdr3_aa: CASSGGTGNIPEAFF
cdr3_nt: TGTGCCAGCAGTGGGGGGACAGGGAATATCCCCGAAGCTTTCTTT
d_call: TRBD1
j_call: TRBJ1-1
clone_size: .
v_call: TRBV6-6

cdr3_aa: CASTPSTGRDTIYF
cdr3_nt: TGTGCCAGCACCCCCTCCACAGGGCGTGACACCATATATTTT
d_call: .
j_call: TRBJ1-3
clone_size: few
v_call: TRBV7-2